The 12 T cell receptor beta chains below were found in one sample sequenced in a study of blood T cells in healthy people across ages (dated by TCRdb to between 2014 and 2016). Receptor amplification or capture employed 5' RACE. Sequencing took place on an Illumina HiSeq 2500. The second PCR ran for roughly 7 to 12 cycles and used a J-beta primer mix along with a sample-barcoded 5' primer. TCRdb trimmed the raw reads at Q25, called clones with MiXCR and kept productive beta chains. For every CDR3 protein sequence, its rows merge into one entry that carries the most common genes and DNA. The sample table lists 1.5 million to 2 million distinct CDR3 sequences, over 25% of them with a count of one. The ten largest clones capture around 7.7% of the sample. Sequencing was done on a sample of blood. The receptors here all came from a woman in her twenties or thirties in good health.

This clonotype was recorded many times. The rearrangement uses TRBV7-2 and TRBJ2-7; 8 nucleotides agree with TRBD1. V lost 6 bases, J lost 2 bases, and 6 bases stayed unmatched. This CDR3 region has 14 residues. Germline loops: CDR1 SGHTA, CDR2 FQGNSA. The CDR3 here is CASSYDRGPYEQYF. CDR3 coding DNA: TGTGCCAGCAGTTACGACAGGGGACCCTACGAGCAGTACTTC.

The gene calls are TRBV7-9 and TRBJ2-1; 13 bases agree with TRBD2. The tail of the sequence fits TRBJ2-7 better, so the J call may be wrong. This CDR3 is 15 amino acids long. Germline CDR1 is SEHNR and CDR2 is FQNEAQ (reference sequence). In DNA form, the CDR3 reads TGTGCCAGCAGCTTGGGACTAGCGGGGCCAGATGAGCAGTACTTC. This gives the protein CASSLGLAGPDEQYF.

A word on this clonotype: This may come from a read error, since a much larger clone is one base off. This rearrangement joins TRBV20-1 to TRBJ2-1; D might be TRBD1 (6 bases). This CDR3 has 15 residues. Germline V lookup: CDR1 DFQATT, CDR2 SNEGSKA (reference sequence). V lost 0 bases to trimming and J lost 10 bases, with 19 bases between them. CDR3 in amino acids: CSARDERGTTYEQFF. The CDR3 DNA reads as TGCAGTGCTAGAGATGAGAGGGGGACAACCTACGAGCAGTTCTTC.

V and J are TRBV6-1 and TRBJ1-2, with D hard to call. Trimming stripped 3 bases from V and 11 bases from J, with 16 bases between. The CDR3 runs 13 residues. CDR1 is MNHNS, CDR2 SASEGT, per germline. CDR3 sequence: CASSDGRAGTYTF. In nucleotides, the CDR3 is TGTGCCAGCAGTGATGGAAGGGCCGGCACGTACACCTTC.

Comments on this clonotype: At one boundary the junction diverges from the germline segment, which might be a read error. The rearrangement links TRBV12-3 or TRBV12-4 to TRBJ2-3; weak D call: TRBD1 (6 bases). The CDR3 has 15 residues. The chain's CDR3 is CASSFRQVRTDTQYF. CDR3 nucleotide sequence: TGTGCCAGCAGTTTCAGACAGGTGAGAACAGATACGCAATATTTT.

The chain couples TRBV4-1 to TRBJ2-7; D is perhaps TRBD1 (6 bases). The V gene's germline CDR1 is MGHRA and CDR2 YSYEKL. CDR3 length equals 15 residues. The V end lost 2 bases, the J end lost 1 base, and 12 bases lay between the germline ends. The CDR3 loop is CASSQIWTASYEQYF. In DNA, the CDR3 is TGCGCCAGCAGCCAAATCTGGACAGCATCCTACGAGCAGTACTTC.

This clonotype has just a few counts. CDR3 sequence (DNA): TGTGCCAGCAGCACCGAGGGGGGGACTTACAATGAGCAGTTCTTC. Translated, it gives CASSTEGGTYNEQFF. The chain recombines TRBV9 with TRBJ2-1, with D possibly TRBD2 on 7 matching bases. This CDR3 spans 15 amino acids. Trimming took 4 bases from V and 4 from J, leaving 15 bases between them. In germline, CDR1 is SGDLS, CDR2 YYNGEE.

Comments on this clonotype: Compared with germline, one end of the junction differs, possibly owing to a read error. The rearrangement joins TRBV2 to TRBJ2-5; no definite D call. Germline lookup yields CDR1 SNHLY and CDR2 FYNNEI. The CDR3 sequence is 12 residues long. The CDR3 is CASREDKETQYF. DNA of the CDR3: TGTGCCAGCAGGGAAGACAAAGAGACCCAGTACTTC.

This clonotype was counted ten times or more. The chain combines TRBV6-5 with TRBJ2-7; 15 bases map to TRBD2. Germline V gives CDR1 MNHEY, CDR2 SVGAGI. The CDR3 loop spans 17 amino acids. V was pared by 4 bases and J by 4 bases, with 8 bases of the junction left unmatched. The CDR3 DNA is TGTGCCAGCAGTTCACCAGGACTAGCGGGAGGGCGTTACGAGCAGTACTTC. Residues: CASSSPGLAGGRYEQYF.

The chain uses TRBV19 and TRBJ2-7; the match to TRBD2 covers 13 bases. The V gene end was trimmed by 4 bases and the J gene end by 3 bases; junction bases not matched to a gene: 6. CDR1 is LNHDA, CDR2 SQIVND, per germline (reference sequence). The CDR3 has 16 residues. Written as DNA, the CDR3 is TGTGCCAGTAGTACTGGACTAGCGGGAGACTTCTACGAGCAGTACTTC. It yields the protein CASSTGLAGDFYEQYF.

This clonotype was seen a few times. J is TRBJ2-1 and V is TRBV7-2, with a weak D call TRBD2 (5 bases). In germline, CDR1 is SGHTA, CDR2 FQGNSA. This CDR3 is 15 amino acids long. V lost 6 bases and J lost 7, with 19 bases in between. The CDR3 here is CASSLRGRLGNEQFF. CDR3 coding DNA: TGTGCCAGCAGTTTACGCGGGCGACTCGGAAATGAGCAGTTCTTC.

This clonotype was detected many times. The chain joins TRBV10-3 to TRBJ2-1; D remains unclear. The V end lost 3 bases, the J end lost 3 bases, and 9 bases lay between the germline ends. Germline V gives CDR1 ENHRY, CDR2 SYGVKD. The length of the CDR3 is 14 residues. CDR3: CAISDRQYYNEQFF. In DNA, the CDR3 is TGTGCCATCAGTGACCGCCAATACTACAATGAGCAGTTCTTC.